Listed here are 29 T cell receptor beta chains from one sample, sequenced in a study of shared clonotypes between healthy human individuals. Assay: immunoSEQ multiplex PCR; the TCRdb copy retains only in-frame clones and omits some. The table shows roughly 2 million clones, with roughly 94% occurring only once. CD45RO-negative, CCR7-selected cells formed the naive CD8 fraction, which excluded terminally differentiated effector memory CD45RA+ cells. Sample: naive CD8+ T cells sorted from blood. These receptors originate from a young man in good health.

The chain carries TRBV11-2 and TRBJ2-5; 15 bases map to TRBD2. This CDR3 region has 18 residues. Germline CDR1 SGHAT, CDR2 FQNNGV. Trimming removed 1 base from V and 2 bases from J; junction bases left unmatched: 5. The CDR3 DNA reads TGTGCCAGCAGCTTAGGCTTGGGACTAGCGGGGGGACAAGAGACCCAGTACTTC. This encodes CASSLGLGLAGGQETQYF.

The chain uses TRBV25-1 and TRBJ1-1, with a tentative D call TRBD1 (5 bases). Germline V gene data show CDR1 as MGHDK and CDR2 as SYGVNS. Trimming shortened V by 2 bases and J by 6 bases, and 13 bases separated the two germline ends. The CDR3 sequence is 14 residues long. Written as DNA, the CDR3 is TGTGCCAGCAGTGAAGCTTGGGGGGAGGCTGAAGCTTTCTTT. Its protein is CASSEAWGEAEAFF. Looking up the rest from reference TRBV25-1 and TRBJ1-1 gives the full variable domain: EADIYQTPRYLVIGTGKKITLECSQTMGHDKMYWYQQDPGMELHLIHYSYGVNSTEKGDLSSESTVSRIRTEHFPLTLESARPSHTSQYLCASSEAWGEAEAFFGQGTRLTVV.

The chain carries TRBV4-1 and TRBJ2-7; 11 bases align to TRBD1. Germline CDR1 reads MGHRA; CDR2 reads YSYEKL. The trim removed 0 bases at V and 4 bases at J, leaving 2 bases unmatched. This CDR3 region has 15 residues. DNA of the CDR3: TGCGCCAGCAGCCAAGAGGACAGGGGGCAGTACGAGCAGTACTTC. It codes for CASSQEDRGQYEQYF.

V and J are TRBV6-5 and TRBJ2-5, with 10 positions matching TRBD2. Germline V lookup: CDR1 MNHEY, CDR2 SVGAGI. With V trimmed by 2 bases and J by 5 bases, 5 bases remained unmatched. The CDR3 contains 15 residues. The chain's CDR3 is CASSYSGGARETQYF. The CDR3 bases are TGTGCCAGCAGTTACAGCGGGGGGGCTCGGGAGACCCAGTACTTC.

V and J are TRBV5-8 and TRBJ2-7, with TRBD2 matching 9 bases. The germline V gene encodes CDR1 SGHTS and CDR2 YDEGEE. The CDR3 has 15 residues. J lost 9 bases, V lost 6 bases, and 16 bases had no gene match. CDR3 amino acids: CASTLGLAGPLRQYF. The CDR3 nucleotides read TGTGCCAGCACTTTGGGTCTAGCGGGGCCTCTCCGGCAGTACTTC. The entire variable domain, with the rest obtained from reference TRBV5-8 and TRBJ2-7, is as follows: EAGVTQSPTHLIKTRGQQATLRCSPISGHTSVYWYQQALGLGLQFLLWYDEGEERNRGNFPPRFSGRQFPNYSSELNVNALELEDSALYLCASTLGLAGPLRQYFGPGTRLTVT.

This clone appeared a single time. This chain connects TRBV12-5 to TRBJ2-7; 8 nucleotides line up with TRBD1. Germline loops: CDR1 LGHNT, CDR2 FRNRAP. This CDR3 has 12 residues. Trimming at V came to 5 bases and at J to 7 bases, leaving 4 bases not matched to a gene. CDR3: CASGQGAGEQYF. The CDR3 DNA sequence: TGTGCTAGTGGTCAGGGGGCTGGGGAGCAGTACTTC.

The genes are TRBV29-1 and TRBJ2-1; 7 nucleotides match TRBD2. Germline V gene sequence: CDR1 SQVTM, CDR2 ANQGSEA. J was trimmed by 2 bases and V by 4 bases; bases with no gene match: 8. This CDR3 has 15 amino acids. The CDR3 DNA reads TGCAGCGTTGTTACTAGCGAGTGGCCCTACAATGAGCAGTTCTTC. Its translation is CSVVTSEWPYNEQFF.

The chain combines TRBV10-2 with TRBJ2-7; tentatively, D is TRBD1 or TRBD2 (6 bases each). The germline gives CDR1 WSHSY, CDR2 SAAADI. The V end lost 3 bases, the J end lost 4 bases, and 13 bases lay between the germline ends. The CDR3 is 14 residues long. In DNA form, the CDR3 reads TGCGCCAGCAGTGAATGGGGGGCGCATTACGAGCAGTACTTC. Translation gives CASSEWGAHYEQYF.

The chain recombines TRBV5-5 with TRBJ1-1; D possibly corresponds to TRBD1 (5 bases). V lost 0 bases, J lost 7 bases, and 10 bases lay in between. Per germline, CDR1 SGHKS and CDR2 YYEKEE (reference sequence). This CDR3 has 13 amino acids. CDR3 region: CASSLVDSLEAFF. CDR3 in DNA: TGTGCCAGCAGCTTGGTCGACAGCCTTGAAGCTTTCTTT.

The genes are TRBV9 and TRBJ1-1; a possible D gene is TRBD1 (6 bases). Germline-derived CDR1 and CDR2 are SGDLS and YYNGEE. Trimming stripped 0 bases from V and 12 bases from J, with 12 bases between. The CDR3 is 12 residues long. CDR3 protein: CASSVGTQGPFF. DNA of the CDR3: TGTGCCAGCAGCGTAGGAACACAGGGTCCTTTCTTT.

Concerning this clone itself: This sample also contains other DNA sequences that code for the same CDR3. The V call is TRBV6-6, the J call TRBJ2-3; D is unresolved. Germline V CDR1 and CDR2: MNHNY, SVGAGI (reference sequence). CDR3 size: 14 residues. V lost 0 bases and J 4 bases, leaving 8 bases between the germline ends. CDR3 nucleotides: TGTGCCAGCAGTTACTCCGGCGGCGCAGATACGCAGTATTTT. It yields the protein CASSYSGGADTQYF.

The rearrangement uses TRBV27 and TRBJ1-2, with D perhaps TRBD1 (6 bases). The CDR3 spans 13 residues. The ends were cut back, 6 bases at V and 13 bases at J, with 21 bases in the middle. Per the germline V gene, CDR1 is MNHEY and CDR2 is SMNVEV (reference sequence). CDR3 amino acids: CASSSISLGTTTF. DNA of the CDR3: TGTGCCAGCAGCTCCATCTCCCTCGGGACAACCACCTTC.

The chain links TRBV27 to TRBJ1-1, with TRBD1 matching over 7 bases. V lost 1 base, J lost 6 bases, and 8 bases stayed unmatched. The CDR3 is made up of 15 amino acids. The germline CDR1 and CDR2 sequences are MNHEY and SMNVEV (reference sequence). The CDR3 protein is CASSLFTGVIAEAFF. The CDR3 nucleotides are TGTGCCAGCAGTTTATTTACAGGGGTGATAGCTGAAGCTTTCTTT.

The chain couples TRBV11-2 to TRBJ2-7; 10 positions match TRBD1. The CDR3 is 16 residues long. Germline V gene data show CDR1 as SGHAT and CDR2 as FQNNGV. Trimming removed 2 bases from V and 5 bases from J; junction bases left unmatched: 9. CDR3 amino acids: CASSLSRGQGRNEQYF. For the CDR3, the DNA is TGTGCCAGCAGCTTATCCCGGGGACAGGGGAGGAACGAGCAGTACTTC.

Many counts were recorded for this clone. Distinct nucleotide sequences in the sample also encode this CDR3. The chain recombines TRBV9 with TRBJ2-3; D uncertain. Germline V CDR1 and CDR2: SGDLS, YYNGEE. CDR3 length: 14 amino acids. Trimming shortened V by 1 base and J by 6 bases, and 12 bases separated the two germline ends. The CDR3 sequence is CASSVSGKLDTQYF. The CDR3 coding sequence is TGTGCCAGCAGCGTATCGGGTAAATTGGATACGCAGTATTTT.

A note on this clone: The sample has other DNA sequences that encode this CDR3 too. The chain employs TRBV5-5 and TRBJ2-3, with D possibly matching TRBD2 (5 bases). V lost 4 bases and J lost 2, with 14 bases in between. Germline CDR1 reads SGHKS; CDR2 reads YYEKEE (reference sequence). The CDR3 is 15 amino acids. CDR3 bases: TGTGCCAGCAGCACAACCGGGGTGAACACAGATACGCAGTATTTT. The encoded protein is CASSTTGVNTDTQYF.

Only one count was recorded for this clone. The chain has TRBV6-5 and TRBJ2-3, with D unresolved. The germline gives CDR1 MNHEY, CDR2 SVGAGI. The V end was cut by 0 bases, the J end by 2 bases, with 12 bases between. This CDR3 comprises 16 residues. CDR3 sequence: CASSYSSTLYTDTQYF. The CDR3 nucleotides are TGTGCCAGCAGTTACTCATCCACATTGTACACAGATACGCAGTATTTT.

J is TRBJ1-2 and V is TRBV5-4; TRBD1 might be the D (5 bases). The germline CDR1 and CDR2 sequences are SGHNT and YYREEE (reference sequence). V was clipped by 3 bases and J by 3 bases, with 15 bases between them. The CDR3 has 15 residues. As DNA, the CDR3 is TGTGCCAGCAGCTCCTTGCAGGGAGGGGACTATGGCTACACCTTC. Translated, it gives CASSSLQGGDYGYTF.

The chain joins TRBV4-1 to TRBJ2-1; D perhaps matches TRBD1 (5 bases). V was shortened by 3 bases and J by 6 bases, with 15 bases between the two germline ends. The length of the CDR3 is 15 residues. CDR1 and CDR2 (germline): MGHRA, YSYEKL. The CDR3 is CASSQPGARINEQFF. For the CDR3, the DNA is TGCGCCAGCAGCCAGCCTGGGGCGAGAATCAATGAGCAGTTCTTC.

J is TRBJ1-1 and V is TRBV6-1; a possible D gene is TRBD1 (6 bases). Germline V CDR1 and CDR2: MNHNS, SASEGT. Trimming cost V 6 bases and J 8 bases, with 16 bases left between them. This CDR3 region has 13 residues. The CDR3 coding sequence is TGTGCCAGCAGAGTGGTGGGGGCTCCAGAAGCTTTCTTT. Encoded protein: CASRVVGAPEAFF.

The V call is TRBV6-1, the J call TRBJ1-1; D uncertain. Germline V lookup: CDR1 MNHNS, CDR2 SASEGT. V was shortened by 4 bases and J by 6 bases, with 15 bases between the two germline ends. The CDR3 is 14 amino acids. DNA for the CDR3: TGTGCCAGCAGTGCGGGAGAGGGAGGTTCTGAAGCTTTCTTT. Encoded protein: CASSAGEGGSEAFF.

The rearrangement joins TRBV6-5 to TRBJ2-1, with 8 bases aligning to TRBD2. This CDR3 contains 13 residues. V was clipped by 2 bases and J by 6 bases; unmatched bases: 0. Germline V gives CDR1 MNHEY, CDR2 SVGAGI. The CDR3 region is CASSYRGGNEQFF. In DNA, the CDR3 is TGTGCCAGCAGTTACCGGGGGGGCAATGAGCAGTTCTTC.

This clone occurred once. V and J are TRBV4-3 and TRBJ2-1; 10 positions agree with TRBD2. J lost 3 bases, V lost 0 bases, and 14 bases had no gene match. The CDR3 has 20 residues. Germline V gives CDR1 LGHNA, CDR2 YSLEER. The CDR3 coding sequence is TGCGCCAGCAGCCAAGAAGGAGTAGGTAGGCTAGCGGGGGACTACAATGAGCAGTTCTTC. As protein: CASSQEGVGRLAGDYNEQFF.

V gene TRBV7-6 combines with J gene TRBJ2-1; 8 nucleotides match TRBD2. The CDR3 is 16 amino acids. Germline assignment: CDR1 SGHVS and CDR2 FNYEAQ. J was trimmed by 5 bases and V by 5 bases; bases with no gene match: 11. The CDR3 spells CASSNLQGSGDNEQFF. The CDR3 nucleotides read TGTGCCAGCAGCAACCTACAGGGTAGCGGGGACAATGAGCAGTTCTTC.

The chain employs TRBV29-1 and TRBJ1-1; a possible D gene is TRBD1 (5 bases). V shed 6 bases and J shed 1 base, with 12 bases lying between them. This CDR3 is built from 13 residues. Per the germline V gene, CDR1 is SQVTM and CDR2 is ANQGSEA. The CDR3 nucleotides read TGCAGCGTCTTGGGACTTTCGAACACTGAAGCTTTCTTT. It specifies CSVLGLSNTEAFF.

For this clone: The identical CDR3 is also encoded by other nucleotide sequences in the sample. The chain is built from TRBV6-5 and TRBJ2-5; no clear D. V was shortened by 4 bases and J by 3 bases, with 6 bases between the two germline ends. Germline-derived CDR1 and CDR2 are MNHEY and SVGAGI. This CDR3 has 12 amino acids. CDR3 coding DNA: TGTGCCAGCAGTTCTACAGAAGAGACCCAGTACTTC. Residues: CASSSTEETQYF.

This chain connects TRBV9 to TRBJ2-7; D is possibly TRBD1 (5 bases). Germline values: CDR1 SGDLS, CDR2 YYNGEE. CDR3 length: 13 amino acids. The V end was cut by 0 bases, the J end by 3 bases, with 7 bases between. In nucleotides, the CDR3 is TGTGCCAGCAGCGTAGAGGACAACTACGAGCAGTACTTC. This sequence encodes CASSVEDNYEQYF. Filled out from reference TRBV9 and TRBJ2-7, the complete variable domain reads DSGVTQTPKHLITATGQRVTLRCSPRSGDLSVYWYQQSLDQGLQFLIQYYNGEERAKGNILERFSAQQFPDLHSELNLSSLELGDSALYFCASSVEDNYEQYFGPGTRLTVT.

The V call is TRBV27, the J call TRBJ2-7; D is unclear. V was shortened by 1 base and J by 2 bases, with 15 bases between the two germline ends. Germline CDR1 is MNHEY and CDR2 is SMNVEV (reference sequence). CDR3 size: 16 residues. The CDR3 nucleotides read TGTGCCAGCAGTTTATGGTCGGGTGGGAACACCTACGAGCAGTACTTC. Translated, it gives CASSLWSGGNTYEQYF.

The chain uses TRBV7-9 and TRBJ1-6; TRBD1 aligns across 10 bases. After removal of 6 bases from V and 5 bases from J, the junction contained 4 bases not matched to a gene. This CDR3 has 15 amino acids. The germline V gene has CDR1 SEHNR and CDR2 FQNEAQ (reference sequence). The CDR3 loop reads CASRSDRGNNSPLHF. In nucleotides, the CDR3 is TGTGCCAGCAGGTCGGACAGGGGGAATAATTCACCCCTCCACTTT. Full variable domain (rest looked up from reference TRBV7-9 and TRBJ1-6): DTGVSQNPRHKITKRGQNVTFRCDPISEHNRLYWYRQTLGQGPEFLTYFQNEAQLEKSRLLSDRFSAERPKGSFSTLEIQRTEQGDSAMYLCASRSDRGNNSPLHFGNGTRLTVT.